Following are 27 T cell receptor beta chains from one sample sequenced in a study of blood T cell repertoires in COVID-19 (dated by TCRdb to 2020 to 2021). The method was the immunoSEQ multiplex PCR assay. TCRdb stores this immuneACCESS table with in-frame sequences only. Part of the clones is absent; in the studies checked, under half of the shortfall reflects unresolved V genes, and no reason is known for the rest. The sample data list 100,000 to 150,000 clones, and approximately 80% of these were observed just once. 4.5% of the sample comes from the top ten. Input material: peripheral blood. These receptors all stem from a woman between 65 and 79 years old with acute or convalescent COVID-19.

The chain recombines TRBV7-2 with TRBJ2-3; D is undetermined. CDR3 length equals 14 residues. Per the germline V gene, CDR1 is SGHTA and CDR2 is FQGNSA. V was trimmed by 5 bases and J by 0 bases, leaving 9 bases between them. CDR3: CASSPMASTDTQYF. CDR3 bases: TGTGCCAGCAGCCCGATGGCTAGCACAGATACGCAGTATTTT.

The J gene is TRBJ1-5, the V gene TRBV20-1; the D gene is possibly TRBD1 (5 bases). Trimming took off 3 bases at V and 3 bases at J, with 12 bases between the two ends. Per the germline V gene, CDR1 is DFQATT and CDR2 is SNEGSKA (reference sequence). The CDR3 runs 14 residues. The CDR3 protein is CSASTRGNNQPQHF. The CDR3 bases are TGCAGTGCTAGTACTCGGGGGAACAATCAGCCCCAGCATTTT.

J is TRBJ2-1 and V is TRBV3-1 (or the pseudogene TRBV3-2); 8 bases fit TRBD2. Trimming took 0 bases from V and 15 from J; bases not matched to a gene: 10. CDR1 and CDR2 (germline): LGHDT, YNNKEL (reference sequence). The CDR3 extends over 14 amino acids. CDR3 sequence (DNA): TGTGCCAGCAGCCAAGAAAGGACGGGGGGGTCTTCGTTCTTC. It yields the protein CASSQERTGGSSFF.

This clone was counted a few times. The chain joins TRBV7-2 to TRBJ1-3; 7 nucleotides align to TRBD1. The CDR3 runs to 15 residues. Germline V gene data show CDR1 as SGHTA and CDR2 as FQGNSA. After removal of 3 bases from V and 2 bases from J, the junction contained 4 bases not matched to a gene. CDR3 sequence (DNA): TGTGCCAGCAGCTTTACCGGGACAGCTGGAAACACCATATATTTT. It encodes CASSFTGTAGNTIYF.

The chain combines TRBV7-9 with TRBJ2-2; perhaps TRBD1 as D (6 bases). The CDR3 is 15 amino acids. Germline V CDR1 and CDR2: SEHNR, FQNEAQ (reference sequence). The V gene lost 1 base and the J gene lost 4 bases, with 10 bases spanning the gap. In DNA, the CDR3 is TGTGCCAGCAGCTTAGTGGGCAGGGGCACCGGGGAGCTGTTTTTT. Protein product: CASSLVGRGTGELFF.

This rearrangement joins TRBV3-1 (or the pseudogene TRBV3-2) to TRBJ2-1; D gene uncertain. V was cut by 0 bases and J by 10 bases, with 10 bases left in between. The germline V gene encodes CDR1 LGHDT and CDR2 YNNKEL (reference sequence). This CDR3 contains 13 residues. CDR3 in amino acids: CASSQDQDTEQFF. In DNA, the CDR3 is TGTGCCAGCAGCCAAGATCAGGATACGGAGCAGTTCTTC.

Concerning this clone: The same CDR3 also results from other DNA sequences found in this sample. This sequence joins TRBV2 and TRBJ1-1; a possible D gene is TRBD1 (6 bases). Trimming stripped 6 bases from V and 1 base from J, with 6 bases between. CDR3 length: 12 residues. Per the germline V gene, CDR1 is SNHLY and CDR2 is FYNNEI. The DNA for the CDR3 is TGTGCCAGCAGGGGGGCGAACACTGAAGCTTTCTTT. This translates into CASRGANTEAFF.

This clone has just a few counts. V is TRBV6-5 and J is TRBJ1-1; D is possibly TRBD1 (5 bases). Germline assignment: CDR1 MNHEY and CDR2 SVGAGI. V was cut by 3 bases and J by 7 bases, with 12 bases left in between. The CDR3 is 13 amino acids. The CDR3, as DNA: TGTGCCAGCAGTTATTCAGGGAGGGGTGAAGCTTTCTTT. Amino acids: CASSYSGRGEAFF.

This rearrangement joins TRBV5-6 to TRBJ1-3; 8 positions agree with TRBD1. Trimming took 4 bases from V and 3 from J; bases not matched to a gene: 9. Germline CDR1 reads SGHDT; CDR2 reads YYEEEE. This CDR3 contains 16 residues. The CDR3 reads CASSQPSGGDGNTIYF. CDR3 nucleotides: TGTGCCAGCAGCCAGCCGTCAGGGGGCGATGGAAACACCATATATTTT.

The rearrangement links TRBV20-1 to TRBJ2-5; 10 nucleotides agree with TRBD2. V shed 3 bases and J 2 bases; nucleotides not matched to a gene: 9. Germline V gene sequence: CDR1 DFQATT, CDR2 SNEGSKA (reference sequence). CDR3 length equals 16 residues. DNA for the CDR3: TGCAGTGCTAGTTCTACGATACTAGCGGGACAAGAGACCCAGTACTTC. As protein: CSASSTILAGQETQYF.

The rearrangement joins TRBV7-2 to TRBJ1-1; a possible D gene is TRBD1 (5 bases). There are 14 residues in the CDR3. Germline CDR1 is SGHTA and CDR2 is FQGNSA. The V gene lost 3 bases and the J gene lost 3 bases, with 11 bases spanning the gap. The CDR3: CASSLRQGHTEAFF. For the CDR3, the DNA is TGTGCCAGCAGCTTGAGGCAGGGTCACACTGAAGCTTTCTTT.

The chain links TRBV5-1 to TRBJ2-1; maybe TRBD2 (5 bases). The CDR3 has 14 residues. The germline V and J ends were trimmed by 2 bases and 4 bases, with 10 bases remaining between them. Germline CDR1 and CDR2: SGHRS and YFSETQ. CDR3 sequence (DNA): TGCGCCAGCAGCTTAGAGGACTTGTACAATGAGCAGTTCTTC. Translation gives CASSLEDLYNEQFF.

This clone came up a few times. The chain uses TRBV3-1 (or the pseudogene TRBV3-2) and TRBJ1-2, with 7 bases that match TRBD1. The CDR3 runs 14 residues. Trimming cost V 3 bases and J 4 bases; bases outside gene matches: 5. In germline, CDR1 is LGHDT, CDR2 YNNKEL (reference sequence). This CDR3 reads CASSQNDRAYGYTF. The CDR3 DNA sequence: TGTGCCAGCAGCCAGAACGACAGGGCCTATGGCTACACCTTC.

The chain has TRBV29-1 and TRBJ2-7; maybe TRBD1 (6 bases). Trimming pared 7 bases from V and 2 bases from J, leaving 15 bases between. Per the germline V gene, CDR1 is SQVTM and CDR2 is ANQGSEA. This CDR3 has 13 amino acids. The CDR3 reads CSATGSLTYEQYF. The CDR3 DNA reads as TGCAGCGCTACAGGGAGCCTCACCTACGAGCAGTACTTC.

CDR3 residues: CASSQGLSGTGGGAFF. The CDR3 DNA reads TGTGCCAGCAGCCAAGGGTTGTCCGGGACAGGGGGGGGAGCTTTCTTT. This chain uses TRBV3-1 (or the pseudogene TRBV3-2) with TRBJ1-1, with 11 bases aligning to TRBD1. Germline-derived CDR1 and CDR2 are LGHDT and YNNKEL (reference sequence). Trimming cost V 1 base and J 10 bases; bases outside gene matches: 11. The CDR3 sequence is 16 residues long.

This chain joins TRBV19 and TRBJ1-5; a possible D gene is TRBD1 (6 bases). This CDR3 is built from 14 residues. Trimming took off 4 bases at V and 3 bases at J, with 10 bases between the two ends. Germline V gene data show CDR1 as LNHDA and CDR2 as SQIVND (reference sequence). CDR3 sequence: CASSKGQFNQPQHF. The CDR3 DNA is TGTGCCAGTAGTAAAGGACAGTTCAATCAGCCCCAGCATTTT.

A few counts support this clone. The chain is built from TRBV19 and TRBJ1-1, with 7 nucleotides matching TRBD1. The CDR3 extends over 14 amino acids. With 3 bases clipped from V and 4 bases from J, the junction kept 5 bases outside the gene matches. Germline V gene lookup returns CDR1 LNHDA and CDR2 SQIVND (reference sequence). Here the CDR3 reads CASSIRGQTTEAFF. The CDR3 bases are TGTGCCAGTAGTATTAGGGGGCAGACCACTGAAGCTTTCTTT.

This chain uses TRBV24-1 with TRBJ2-3; TRBD2 matches at 11 bases. With 4 bases clipped from V and 3 bases from J, the junction kept 8 bases outside the gene matches. Germline V gene data show CDR1 as KGHDR and CDR2 as SFDVKD. CDR3 length: 17 amino acids. CDR3 in amino acids: CATSDSGLAGQTDTQYF. The CDR3 region has the DNA TGTGCCACCAGTGACTCCGGACTAGCGGGTCAGACAGATACGCAGTATTTT.

CDR3 nucleotide sequence: TGTGCCAGCAGCTTAATGCCGAGCGGGGGGGCAGATACGCAGTATTTT. Residues: CASSLMPSGGADTQYF. The V gene is TRBV7-2, the J gene TRBJ2-3; 10 nucleotides agree with TRBD2. The germline CDR1 and CDR2 sequences are SGHTA and FQGNSA. The CDR3 runs 16 residues. V lost 2 bases and J lost 4; bases outside the gene matches: 6.

A remark on this clone: The sample holds other DNA sequences that translate to the same CDR3. This sequence joins TRBV6-2 or TRBV6-3 and TRBJ2-3; a possible D gene is TRBD2 (6 bases). Germline V gene lookup returns CDR1 MNHEY and CDR2 SVGEGT. The germline V and J ends were trimmed by 0 bases and 3 bases, with 7 bases remaining between them. This CDR3 contains 14 residues. The CDR3: CASSYSGGTDTQYF. The CDR3 nucleotides read TGTGCCAGCAGTTACTCGGGAGGTACAGATACGCAGTATTTT.

The chain uses TRBV29-1 and TRBJ1-4; D is uncertain. The V and J ends lost 0 bases and 8 bases respectively, with 13 bases between them. The CDR3 spans 14 residues. The germline V gene has CDR1 SQVTM and CDR2 ANQGSEA. This CDR3 is CSVEEEGRGEKLFF. The CDR3 DNA reads as TGCAGCGTTGAAGAGGAGGGAAGAGGAGAAAAACTGTTTTTT.

The rearrangement links TRBV12-3 or TRBV12-4 to TRBJ1-2; D not resolved. Trimming removed 5 bases from V and 4 bases from J, with 11 bases in between. The CDR3 runs 13 residues. The CDR3 sequence: CASSVTVSYGYTF. CDR3 DNA: TGTGCCAGCAGTGTAACAGTATCCTATGGCTACACCTTC.

The V call is TRBV5-1, the J call TRBJ2-1; D uncertain. The CDR3 consists of 11 residues. Trimming took 6 bases from V and 9 from J, leaving 10 bases between them. Germline CDR1 and CDR2: SGHRS and YFSETQ. The chain's CDR3 is CASIDYGEQFF. The CDR3 coding sequence is TGCGCCAGCATCGATTACGGTGAGCAGTTCTTC. Variable domain in full (rest from reference TRBV5-1 and TRBJ2-1): KAGVTQTPRYLIKTRGQQVTLSCSPISGHRSVSWYQQTPGQGLQFLFEYFSETQRNKGNFPGRFSGRQFSNSRSEMNVSTLELGDSALYLCASIDYGEQFFGPGTRLTVL.

The sample holds a few counts of this clone. This chain links TRBV7-2 with TRBJ2-3; 14 bases are shared with TRBD2. The CDR3 loop spans 15 amino acids. Trimming removed 2 bases from V and 12 bases from J; junction bases left unmatched: 7. From germline, CDR1 is SGHTA and CDR2 FQGNSA. The CDR3 is CASSLHKGLAGVQYF. The DNA of the CDR3 is TGTGCCAGCAGCTTACATAAGGGACTAGCGGGGGTTCAGTATTTT.

The table lists this clone with a few counts. The CDR3 here is CASSYAAGGTEAFF. The CDR3 coding sequence is TGTGCCAGCAGTTACGCCGCAGGGGGCACTGAAGCTTTCTTT. The V call is TRBV6-2 or TRBV6-3, the J call TRBJ1-1; 7 bases are a match to TRBD1. J was trimmed by 4 bases and V by 2 bases; bases with no gene match: 4. The CDR3 consists of 14 residues. Germline-derived CDR1 and CDR2 are MNHEY and SVGEGT.

This chain links TRBV3-1 (or the pseudogene TRBV3-2) with TRBJ1-3, with 7 bases fitting TRBD1. Per the germline V gene, CDR1 is LGHDT and CDR2 is YNNKEL (reference sequence). The CDR3 has 16 amino acids. With V trimmed by 3 bases and J by 5 bases, 10 bases remained unmatched. Here the CDR3 reads CASSQFDRAGRNTIYF. The DNA of the CDR3 is TGTGCCAGCAGCCAGTTCGACAGGGCTGGGCGAAACACCATATATTTT.

This sequence joins TRBV7-2 and TRBJ1-2; D ambiguous. CDR3 length equals 13 residues. Trimming removed 5 bases at V and 8 bases at J, with 15 bases between. From germline, CDR1 is SGHTA and CDR2 FQGNSA. The CDR3 here is CASSPRVDFGYTF. In DNA form, the CDR3 reads TGTGCCAGCAGCCCCCGAGTGGACTTCGGCTACACCTTC. Full variable domain (outside the CDR3, taken from reference TRBV7-2 and TRBJ1-2): GAGVSQSPSNKVTEKGKDVELRCDPISGHTALYWYRQSLGQGLEFLIYFQGNSAPDKSGLPSDRFSAERTGGSVSTLTIQRTQQEDSAVYLCASSPRVDFGYTFGSGTRLTVV.